This note documents a single T cell receptor beta chain sequence. This entry is derived from a study of high-grade serous ovarian cancer treatment subgroups. Clones were read by immunoSEQ multiplex PCR, and TCRdb kept only the in-frame ones, dropping some. This table holds some 20,000 clones, around 80% found once. Tumor samples were obtained before definitive surgery or chemotherapy. The V and J ends lost 1 base and 2 bases, in that order; junction bases with no gene match: 2. CDR3 length: 15 residues. CDR1 is SEHNR and CDR2 is FQNEAQ in the germline V gene (reference sequence). The rearrangement links TRBV7-9 to TRBJ1-1, with TRBD1 matching 9 bases. The sequence derives from a human donor with high-grade serous ovarian cancer. The sequencing input was tumor tissue. DNA for the CDR3: TGTGCCAGCAGCTTAGGGGACAGGGCAAACACTGAAGCTTTCTTT. Protein product: CASSLGDRANTEAFF. The full variable domain, its missing parts supplied by reference TRBV7-9 and TRBJ1-1, is DTGVSQNPRHKITKRGQNVTFRCDPISEHNRLYWYRQTLGQGPEFLTYFQNEAQLEKSRLLSDRFSAERPKGSFSTLEIQRTEQGDSAMYLCASSLGDRANTEAFFGQGTRLTVV.